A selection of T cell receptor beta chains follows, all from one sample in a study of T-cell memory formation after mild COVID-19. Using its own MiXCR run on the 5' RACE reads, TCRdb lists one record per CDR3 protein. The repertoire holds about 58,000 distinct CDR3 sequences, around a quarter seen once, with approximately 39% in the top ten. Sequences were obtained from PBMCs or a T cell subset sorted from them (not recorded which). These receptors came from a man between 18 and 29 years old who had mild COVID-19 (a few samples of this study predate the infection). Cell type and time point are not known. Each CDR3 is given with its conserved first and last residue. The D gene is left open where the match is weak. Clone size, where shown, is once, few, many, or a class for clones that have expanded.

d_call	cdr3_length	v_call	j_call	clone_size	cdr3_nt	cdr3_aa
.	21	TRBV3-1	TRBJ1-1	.	TGTGCCAGCAGCCCAGCGACCCTAACAGGTTCCAGTTTATTTATGAACACTGAAGCTTTCTTT	CASSPATLTGSSLFMNTEAFF
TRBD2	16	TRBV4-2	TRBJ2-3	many	TGTGCCAGCAGCCAAGAAGCGGGGGGCGCCACAGATACGCAGTATTTT	CASSQEAGGATDTQYF
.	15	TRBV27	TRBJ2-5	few	TGTGCCAGCTCTCCGACGCCCGGCAGGCAAGAGACCCAGTACTTC	CASSPTPGRQETQYF
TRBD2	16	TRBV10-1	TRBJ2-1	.	TGCGCCAGCAGTGATAAAGCGGGGGGCGTCCTCAATGAGCAGTTCTTC	CASSDKAGGVLNEQFF
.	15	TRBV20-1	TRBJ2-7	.	TGCAGTGCTCAACCCTGGGGAGGGGGCCTTTACGAGCAGTACTTC	CSAQPWGGGLYEQYF
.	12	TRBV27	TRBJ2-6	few	TGTGCCAGCAGTCTTGGGGCCAACGTCCTGACTTTC	CASSLGANVLTF
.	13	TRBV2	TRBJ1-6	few	TGTGCCAGCCTTGGACAGTCTCTCGACCTGTACCACTTT	CASLGQSLDLYHF
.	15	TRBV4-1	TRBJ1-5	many	TGCGCCAGCAGCCAAGGACCAGGGGAGGCTCAGCCCCAGCATTTT	CASSQGPGEAQPQHF
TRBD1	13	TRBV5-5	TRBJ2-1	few	TGTGCCAGCAGCTTGGGGTTCGGGACAGATCAGTTCTTC	CASSLGFGTDQFF
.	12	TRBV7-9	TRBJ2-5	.	TGTGCCAGCAGCCCGAGGGGCCCCTGGAAGTACTTC	CASSPRGPWKYF
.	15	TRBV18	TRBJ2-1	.	TGTGCCAGCTCTCTAGGCCGATCCCGAAACAATGAGCAGTTCTTC	CASSLGRSRNNEQFF
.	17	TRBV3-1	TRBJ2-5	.	TGTGCCAGCAGCCAAGACACCTCAACGGGGTCCCAAGAGACCCAGTACTTC	CASSQDTSTGSQETQYF
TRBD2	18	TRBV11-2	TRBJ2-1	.	TGTGCCAGCAGCTTAGGGGTATCGGGCGGGAGCTCCTACAATGAGCAGTTCTTC	CASSLGVSGGSSYNEQFF
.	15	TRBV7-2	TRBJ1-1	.	TGTGCCAGCAGCTCCTACCTTCAGGGGAACACTGAAGCTTTCTTT	CASSSYLQGNTEAFF
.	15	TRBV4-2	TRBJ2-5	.	TGTGCCAGCAGCCAAGAAGGTCCGATGGGAGAGACCCAGTACTTC	CASSQEGPMGETQYF
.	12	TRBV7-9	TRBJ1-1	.	TGTGCCAGCAGCCCCTCTCTGTCGGAAGCTTTCTTT	CASSPSLSEAFF
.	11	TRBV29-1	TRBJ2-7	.	TGCAGCGTTGAAGGGAGGTACGAGCAGTACTTC	CSVEGRYEQYF
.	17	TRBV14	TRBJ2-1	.	TGTGCCAGCAGCCAAGTCAGAAGTCTTCGCTCCTACAATGAGCAGTTCTTC	CASSQVRSLRSYNEQFF
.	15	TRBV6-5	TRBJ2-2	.	TGTGCCAGCAGTTACTCCCGCGGCAACACCGGGGAGCTGTTTTTT	CASSYSRGNTGELFF
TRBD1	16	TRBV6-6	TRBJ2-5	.	TGTGCCAGCACCCACCCCCGGACAGGGGGCGTGGAGACCCAGTACTTC	CASTHPRTGGVETQYF
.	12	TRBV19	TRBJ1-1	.	TGTGCCACCCGAAAGGGGGGTACTGAAGCTTTCTTT	CATRKGGTEAFF
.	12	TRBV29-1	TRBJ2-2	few	TGCAGCGTCACAACCGGCACCGGGGAGCTGTTTTTT	CSVTTGTGELFF
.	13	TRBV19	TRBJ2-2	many	TGTGCCAGTAGTATTACCATCACCGGGGAGCTGTTTTTT	CASSITITGELFF
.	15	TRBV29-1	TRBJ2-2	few	TGCAGCGCCACCGGGGACAACGCGAACACCGGGGAGCTGTTTTTT	CSATGDNANTGELFF
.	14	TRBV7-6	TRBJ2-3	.	TGTGCCAGCAGCTTGGGTAGCCCCACAGATACGCAGTATTTT	CASSLGSPTDTQYF
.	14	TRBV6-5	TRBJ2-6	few	TGTGCCAGCAGCCAGATAACTGGGGCCAACGTCCTGACTTTC	CASSQITGANVLTF
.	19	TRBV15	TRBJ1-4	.	TGTGCCACCAGCACCACCGTTATCGCCGTAGAAGGACTTAATGAAAAACTGTTTTTT	CATSTTVIAVEGLNEKLFF
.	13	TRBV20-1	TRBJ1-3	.	TGCAGTGCTAGAGGCTTGGGGGGAAACACCATATATTTT	CSARGLGGNTIYF
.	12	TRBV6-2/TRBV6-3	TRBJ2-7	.	TGTGCCAGCACTCCGAGCGGTGGACTCAAGTACTTC	CASTPSGGLKYF
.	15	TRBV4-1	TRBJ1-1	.	TGCGCCAGCAGCCTATTGACCGCTGGGGCCACTGAAGCTTTCTTT	CASSLLTAGATEAFF
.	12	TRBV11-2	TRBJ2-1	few	TGTGCCAGCAGCCCAGGGGACAATGAGCAGTTCTTC	CASSPGDNEQFF
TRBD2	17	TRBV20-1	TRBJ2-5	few	TGCAGTGCTACCGGGACTAGCGGGGGGATTTTGCAAGGGACCCAGTACTTC	CSATGTSGGILQGTQYF
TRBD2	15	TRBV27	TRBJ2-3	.	TGTGCCAGCACGGGGGCTAGCGGGGGTAAAGATACGCAGTATTTT	CASTGASGGKDTQYF
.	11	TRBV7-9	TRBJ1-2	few	TGTGCCAGCAGCTTTACAGGGGGCTACACCTTC	CASSFTGGYTF
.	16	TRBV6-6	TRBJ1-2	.	TGTGCCAGCAGTTACTCTCTCGGGTATTTAGACTATGGCTACACCTTC	CASSYSLGYLDYGYTF
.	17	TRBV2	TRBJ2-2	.	TGTGCCAGCAGTGAAGCGCTTGGGAGGTCGAACACCGGGGAGCTGTTTTTT	CASSEALGRSNTGELFF
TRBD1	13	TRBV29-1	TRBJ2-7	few	TGCAGCGTTGCCTGGACAGGGGACGGCGAGCAGTACTTC	CSVAWTGDGEQYF
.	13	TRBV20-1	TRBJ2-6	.	TGCAGTGCTAGAATCTCTGGGGCCAACGTCCTGACTTTC	CSARISGANVLTF
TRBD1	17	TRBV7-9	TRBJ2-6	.	TGTGCCAACCGCGGACAGGATTCATCACGGGGGGCCAACGTCCTGACTTTC	CANRGQDSSRGANVLTF
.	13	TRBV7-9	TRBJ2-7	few	TGTGCCAGCAGCTTAGGAGGGCCCTACGAGCAGTACTTC	CASSLGGPYEQYF
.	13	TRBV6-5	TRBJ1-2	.	TGTGCCAGCAGTTCGGGACCCCACTATGGCTACACCTTC	CASSSGPHYGYTF
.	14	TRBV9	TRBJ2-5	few	TGTGCCAGCAGCCCCCCGGCGGCCCAAGAGACCCAGTACTTC	CASSPPAAQETQYF
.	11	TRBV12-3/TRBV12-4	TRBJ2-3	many	TGTGCCAGCAGTTACACTGATACGCAGTATTTT	CASSYTDTQYF
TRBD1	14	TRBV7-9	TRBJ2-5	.	TGTGCCAGCAGCCATACTACAGGGGTGGAGACCCAGTACTTC	CASSHTTGVETQYF
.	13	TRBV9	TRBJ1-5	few	TGTGCCAGCAGCGCGTTCGGCAATCAGCCCCAGCATTTT	CASSAFGNQPQHF
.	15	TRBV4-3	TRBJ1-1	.	TGCGCCAGCAGCCCCGGAACCGGGAAGAACACTGAAGCTTTCTTT	CASSPGTGKNTEAFF
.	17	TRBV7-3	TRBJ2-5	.	TGTGCCAGCAGCCCCGGTTTTGGGGGCGGTGGACAAGAGACCCAGTACTTC	CASSPGFGGGGQETQYF
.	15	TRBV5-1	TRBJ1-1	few	TGCGCCAGCAGCGCGAAATTCTCGGGAGGCGCTGAAGCTTTCTTT	CASSAKFSGGAEAFF
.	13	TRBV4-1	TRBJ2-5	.	TGCGCCAGCAGCCATTACTCCGAGCCGACCCAGTACTTC	CASSHYSEPTQYF
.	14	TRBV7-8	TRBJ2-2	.	TGTGCCGGGGGGCGGACACCGAACACCGGGGAGCTGTTTTTT	CAGGRTPNTGELFF
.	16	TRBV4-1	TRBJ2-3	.	TGCGCCAGCAGCCAACGACAGGTAGATGGCACAGATACGCAGTATTTT	CASSQRQVDGTDTQYF
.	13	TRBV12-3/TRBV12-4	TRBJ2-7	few	TGTGCCAGCAGGGGTCCGAGGTCCTACGAGCAGTACTTC	CASRGPRSYEQYF
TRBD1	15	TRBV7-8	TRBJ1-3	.	TGTGCCAGCAGCTTGGGACAGGGCTCTGGAAACACCATATATTTT	CASSLGQGSGNTIYF
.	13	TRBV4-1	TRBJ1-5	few	TGCGCCAGCAGCCAAGATCCGGGACAGCCCCAGCATTTT	CASSQDPGQPQHF
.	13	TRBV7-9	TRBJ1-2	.	TGTGCCTGCACCTCGGACACAGCCTATGGCTACACCTTC	CACTSDTAYGYTF